This T cell receptor beta chain is from a study of cytomegalovirus exposure and HLA in healthy donors. Study-wide results and limits: Later on, a genetic analysis was performed. It linked a missense variant in DCLRE1C with V- and J-gene trimming of TCR beta. Reportedly, a later analysis found an Asian-associated ancestry cluster had fewer N-insertions than the approximately 670-donor mean. Rare sequences made up most TCRs, while some public TCRs were found in many donors. The classifier was said to identify cytomegalovirus status with high specificity and sensitivity.

13 Jbeta primers and 60 Vbeta primers were used for the PCR. Clones were read by immunoSEQ multiplex PCR, and TCRdb kept only the in-frame ones, dropping some. The table shows 130,000 to 150,000 clones, with about two thirds occurring only once. With respect to this clone: What it binds is not known.

The CDR3 loop spans 18 amino acids. Trimming took off 1 base at V and 2 bases at J, with 19 bases between the two ends. CDR1 MDHEN and CDR2 SYDVKM come from the germline V gene. This sequence joins TRBV28 and TRBJ2-3; the D gene is possibly TRBD1 (6 bases). The TCR originated in a man aged 55 to 70 in good health and CMV-seronegative. The sample comprised PBMCs. CDR3 sequence (DNA): TGTGCCAGCAGTTTATCTCTAATGACAGGCGCAAACACAGATACGCAGTATTTT. Residues: CASSLSLMTGANTDTQYF.